Reported below is one T cell receptor beta chain. No antigen is known for it. With a much larger clone just one base away, this may be a read error. This entry is derived from a study of Graves' ophthalmopathy and Graves' hyperthyroidism. Turning to the study itself: Investigators collected peripheral blood at initial diagnosis, before any treatment was given.

Additional autoimmune diseases, uncontrolled infections, pregnancy or lactation disqualified patients. Out of around 9.4 ml of fresh peripheral blood, PBMCs were obtained. The study, taken as a whole, reports: Among expanded thyroid clonotypes above 0.001 frequency, most also occurred in blood.

RNA served as the template for amplifying TCR beta CDR3 regions. Second-round multiplex PCR followed a first-round RT-PCR using HTBI primers. TCRdb re-derived calls from the multiplex PCR reads in MiXCR, one entry per CDR3 protein. The data hold about 740,000 distinct CDR3 sequences, with 35% to 50% observed a single time. The specimen was peripheral blood. The source of this sequence is an adult man with Graves' ophthalmopathy.

The CDR3 protein is CASWGQGNTEAFF. CDR3 nucleotide sequence: TGTGCCAGCTGGGGACAGGGGAACACTGAAGCTTTCTTT. J is TRBJ1-1 and V is TRBV25-1; 9 positions match TRBD1. Germline V lookup: CDR1 MGHDK, CDR2 SYGVNS. Trimming removed 8 bases from V and 1 base from J; junction bases left unmatched: 2. The CDR3 contains 13 residues.